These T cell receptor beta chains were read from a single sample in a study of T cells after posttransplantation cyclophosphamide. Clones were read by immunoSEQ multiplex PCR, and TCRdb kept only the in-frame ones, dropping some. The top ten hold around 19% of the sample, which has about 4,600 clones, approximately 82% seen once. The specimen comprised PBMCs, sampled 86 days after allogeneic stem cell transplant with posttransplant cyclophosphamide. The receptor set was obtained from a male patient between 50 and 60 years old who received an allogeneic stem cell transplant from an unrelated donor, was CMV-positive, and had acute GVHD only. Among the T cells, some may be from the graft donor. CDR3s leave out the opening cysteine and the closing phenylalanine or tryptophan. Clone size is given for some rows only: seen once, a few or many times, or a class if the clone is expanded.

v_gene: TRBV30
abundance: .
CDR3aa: AWSVIGVTGELF

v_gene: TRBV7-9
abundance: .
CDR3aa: ASTAPGQGTDTQY

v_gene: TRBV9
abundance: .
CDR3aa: ASSVAGTGAYEQY

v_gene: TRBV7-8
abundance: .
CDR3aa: ASSFTSGRTLQETQY

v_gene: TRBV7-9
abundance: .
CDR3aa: ASSFGTVSPLH

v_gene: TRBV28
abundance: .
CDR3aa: ASSRGLAGGWSYEQY

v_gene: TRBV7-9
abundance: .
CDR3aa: ASSPWVAGVTDTQY

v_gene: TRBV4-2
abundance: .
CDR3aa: ASSLSRARGGSYEQY

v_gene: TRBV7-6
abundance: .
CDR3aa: ASSKGQLSGQY

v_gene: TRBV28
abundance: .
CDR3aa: ASSYGNTDTQY

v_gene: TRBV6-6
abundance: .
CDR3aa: ASRRGTSGFNEQF

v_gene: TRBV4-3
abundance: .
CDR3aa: ASSQDWGRNTEAF

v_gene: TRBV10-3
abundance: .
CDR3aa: AISTPGTSVPSGAQY

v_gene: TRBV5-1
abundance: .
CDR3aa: ASSLDPTELYGYT

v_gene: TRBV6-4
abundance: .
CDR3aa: ASSPTGNNEQF

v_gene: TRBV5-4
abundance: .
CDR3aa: ASSSTGREGSYEQY

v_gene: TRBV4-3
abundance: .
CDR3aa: ASSHRTGTQNWGLQETQY

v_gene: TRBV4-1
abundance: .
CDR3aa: ASSQAKLTFYNEQF

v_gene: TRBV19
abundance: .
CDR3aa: ASSKRTAGSPLH

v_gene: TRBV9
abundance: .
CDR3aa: ASSVDSGEKQY

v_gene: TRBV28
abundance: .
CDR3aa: ASSRWGGDTEAF

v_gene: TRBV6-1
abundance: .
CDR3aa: ASSAPRGGGSYEQY

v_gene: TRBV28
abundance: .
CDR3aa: ASSWGTFNEKLF

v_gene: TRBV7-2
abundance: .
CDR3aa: ASSLWQGSGDEQF

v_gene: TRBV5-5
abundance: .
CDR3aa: ASSVVWTGDYGYT

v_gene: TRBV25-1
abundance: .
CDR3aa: ASKPGGRPTGELF

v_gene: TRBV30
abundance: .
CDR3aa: AWGRGGRADTQY

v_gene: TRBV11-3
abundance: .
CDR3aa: ASSLEGGSYNEQF

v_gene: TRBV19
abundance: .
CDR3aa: ASSILGAHQPQH

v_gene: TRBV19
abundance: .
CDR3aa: ASSIRGSGQGAYEQY

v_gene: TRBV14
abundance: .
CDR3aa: ASSPSLAPQGEQF

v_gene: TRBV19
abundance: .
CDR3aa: ASSITSGDTGELF

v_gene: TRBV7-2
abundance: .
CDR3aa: ASSLSGTGNYGYT

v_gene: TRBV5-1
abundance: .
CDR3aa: ASSPGTGGNEQF

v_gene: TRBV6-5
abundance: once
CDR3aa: ASSYSGGPAGNTIY

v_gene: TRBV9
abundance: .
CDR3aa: ASSVEALGTDTQY

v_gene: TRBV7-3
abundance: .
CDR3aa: ASSYSGRAGYNEQF

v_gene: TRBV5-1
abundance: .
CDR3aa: ASKLAGPSYEQY

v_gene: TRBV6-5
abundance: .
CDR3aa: ASSRRQGWTTEAF

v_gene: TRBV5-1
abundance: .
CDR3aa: ASSFEGARNTEAF